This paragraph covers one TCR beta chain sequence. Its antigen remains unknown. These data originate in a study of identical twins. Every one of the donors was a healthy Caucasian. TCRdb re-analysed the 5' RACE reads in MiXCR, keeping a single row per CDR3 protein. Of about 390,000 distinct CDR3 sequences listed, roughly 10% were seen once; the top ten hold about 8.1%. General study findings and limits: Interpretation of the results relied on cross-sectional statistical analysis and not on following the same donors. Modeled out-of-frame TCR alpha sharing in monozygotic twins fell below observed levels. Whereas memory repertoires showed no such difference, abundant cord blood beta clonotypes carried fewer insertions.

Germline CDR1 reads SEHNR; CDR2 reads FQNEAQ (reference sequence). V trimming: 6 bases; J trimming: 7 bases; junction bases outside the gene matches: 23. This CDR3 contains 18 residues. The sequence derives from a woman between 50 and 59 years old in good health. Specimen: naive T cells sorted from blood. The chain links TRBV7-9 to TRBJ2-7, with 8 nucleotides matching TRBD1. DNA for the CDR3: TGTGCCAGCAGTCGTTTCATGGGGACCGGGACAGGCCTTCAAGAGCAGTACTTC. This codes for CASSRFMGTGTGLQEQYF.